The clone carrying this T cell receptor (beta chain) was recorded many times. The antigen is not known. Indicated time point: newly diagnosed GD, antithyroid drugs for less than 3 months. RNA isolated from PBMCs was used to make the TCR library. The data are from a study of regulatory T cells in long-lasting Graves disease. According to the study, TCR beta libraries were built with iRepertoire HTBI primers and CDR3-region Arm-PCR. MiXCR was run by TCRdb on the multiplex PCR reads, yielding one entry per CDR3 protein. The sample includes about 620,000 distinct CDR3 sequences, approximately 15% of them seen just once. Overall study results and limits: Thyroid tissue was not sampled; only peripheral blood was.

The CDR3 is made up of 14 amino acids. V shed 10 bases and J shed 5 bases, with 15 bases lying between them. From germline, CDR1 is SNHLY and CDR2 FYNNEI. This same sample was also part of a study on T cells in Graves' hyperthyroidism and ophthalmopathy. That publication notes: Blood also showed most of the thyroid clonotypes that were expanded above 0.001.

This sample comprised peripheral blood mononuclear cells (PBMCs), obtained at new diagnosis, from a patient treated with antithyroid drugs. The receptor's source is a woman between 25 and 40 years old with Graves disease. V is TRBV2 and J is TRBJ1-6; D might be TRBD1 (6 bases). The chain's CDR3 is CATNREANNSPLHF. The CDR3 region has the DNA TGTGCCACGAACAGGGAGGCTAATAATTCACCCCTCCACTTT. The full variable domain, its missing parts supplied by reference TRBV2 and TRBJ1-6, is EPEVTQTPSHQVTQMGQEVILRCVPISNHLYFYWYRQILGQKVEFLVSFYNNEISEKSEIFDDQFSVERPDGSNFTLKIRSTKLEDSAMYFCATNREANNSPLHFGNGTRLTVT.